This T cell receptor beta chain is drawn from a study of blood T cell repertoires in COVID-19. Clones were sequenced by immunoSEQ multiplex PCR, and TCRdb holds only the in-frame ones, with some missing. Among approximately 340,000 clones listed, roughly nine tenths were seen once. This CDR3 is built from 18 residues. Per the germline V gene, CDR1 is MGHRA and CDR2 is YSYEKL. The V gene end was trimmed by 0 bases and the J gene end by 4 bases; junction bases not matched to a gene: 12. The rearrangement links TRBV4-1 to TRBJ1-2; 9 nucleotides align to TRBD1. The sequence derives from a woman aged 40 to 49 who had been exposed to COVID-19. Sequencing was carried out using PBMCs or T cells enriched from blood (not recorded which). The CDR3 is CASSQDRTGAVAGYGYTF. The CDR3 DNA reads TGCGCCAGCAGCCAAGACCGGACAGGGGCAGTAGCCGGCTATGGCTACACCTTC.